The sequence of this T cell receptor beta chain was determined in a study of T-cell memory formation after mild COVID-19. Study results and limitations: Still unconfirmed is whether the second-wave clones peaking on day 37 recognized SARS-CoV-2. Mainly in CM and EM were contracting CD4+ clones; CD8+ were in EMRA.

In regard to this clonotype: Its antigen is as yet unknown.

It was 5'RACE with constant-segment primers that produced the TCR alpha and TCR beta cDNA libraries, which carried sample barcodes and UMIs. MiXCR, applied by TCRdb to the 5' RACE reads, yields one record per CDR3 protein. The sample shows 250,000 to 400,000 distinct CDR3 sequences, roughly an eighth of them seen only once. The germline V gene encodes CDR1 SGHKS and CDR2 YYEKEE (reference sequence). The CDR3 covers 13 residues. V was clipped by 0 bases and J by 9 bases, with 12 bases between them. The genes are TRBV5-5 and TRBJ1-2; D not certain. Sequencing was performed on PBMCs or a T cell subset sorted from them (not recorded which). The origin of this receptor is a man in his late teens or twenties who had mild COVID-19 (a few samples of this study predate the infection). Cell type and time point are not known. CDR3 bases: TGTGCCAGCAGCTTGGCCGCGTTGAGACGCTACACCTTC. Translated: CASSLAALRRYTF.